The 2 T cell receptor beta chains below were found in one sample sequenced in a study of cytomegalovirus exposure and HLA in healthy donors. The PCR employed 60 Vbeta primers together with 13 Jbeta primers. This table comes from immunoSEQ multiplex PCR, and its TCRdb copy is limited to in-frame clones, with some not included. The sample consists of 130,000 or so clones, about 86% of them appearing once. The material sequenced was PBMCs. The receptors shown here come from a young woman in good health and CMV-seronegative.

CDR3 DNA: TGTGCCAGCAGCAGACAGGGATGGAACACTGAAGCTTTCTTT. Protein product: CASSRQGWNTEAFF. The chain is built from TRBV7-9 and TRBJ1-1, with 7 bases aligning to TRBD1. The CDR3 totals 14 residues. The J segment lost 1 base and the V segment lost 5 bases, leaving 4 bases of the junction unmatched. Germline V gene sequence: CDR1 SEHNR, CDR2 FQNEAQ (reference sequence).

This chain links TRBV11-2 with TRBJ2-2, with TRBD2 as a possible D gene (5 bases). CDR3 length: 15 residues. Germline assignment: CDR1 SGHAT and CDR2 FQNNGV. Trimming left V 5 bases short and J 2 bases short, with 12 bases between. As DNA, the CDR3 is TGTGCCAGCAGCATGCGGGCTACTAACACCGGGGAGCTGTTTTTT. Protein product: CASSMRATNTGELFF.